This T cell receptor beta chain emerged from a study of tumor-infiltrating lymphocytes in primary liver carcinoma. The CDR3 has 15 amino acids. Trimming cost V 7 bases and J 2 bases, with 18 bases left between them. Germline V CDR1 and CDR2: DFQATT, SNEGSKA (reference sequence). From roughly 0.45 ug total RNA, TCR beta cDNA was generated with a primer in the constant region. Generation of the TCR beta libraries relied on three nested multiplex PCR rounds using slightly modified ARM-PCR. TRBV1-TRBV30 forward primers paired with a C-beta reverse primer drove the first two PCR rounds, approximately 11 cycles each. TCRdb recomputed calls from the multiplex PCR reads with MiXCR, one row per CDR3 protein. The table records roughly 80,000 distinct CDR3 sequences, approximately 77% of them present only once. The roughly 18-32 mg bulk tissue piece was not sorted before simultaneous RNA and DNA extraction. Patients showed chronic HBV infection and an absence of prior treatment.

The sample comprised liver tumor tissue from sampling region 1. Subset of the sample: tumor region T1, superior pole. V gene TRBV20-1 combines with J gene TRBJ1-5, with D maybe TRBD1 (6 bases). This clonotype originated in a man between 35 and 55 years old with primary liver carcinoma and hepatitis B virus infection. The CDR3 spells CSVIPGAVGNQPQHF. The CDR3 DNA reads TGCAGTGTCATCCCAGGGGCCGTTGGCAATCAGCCCCAGCATTTT.